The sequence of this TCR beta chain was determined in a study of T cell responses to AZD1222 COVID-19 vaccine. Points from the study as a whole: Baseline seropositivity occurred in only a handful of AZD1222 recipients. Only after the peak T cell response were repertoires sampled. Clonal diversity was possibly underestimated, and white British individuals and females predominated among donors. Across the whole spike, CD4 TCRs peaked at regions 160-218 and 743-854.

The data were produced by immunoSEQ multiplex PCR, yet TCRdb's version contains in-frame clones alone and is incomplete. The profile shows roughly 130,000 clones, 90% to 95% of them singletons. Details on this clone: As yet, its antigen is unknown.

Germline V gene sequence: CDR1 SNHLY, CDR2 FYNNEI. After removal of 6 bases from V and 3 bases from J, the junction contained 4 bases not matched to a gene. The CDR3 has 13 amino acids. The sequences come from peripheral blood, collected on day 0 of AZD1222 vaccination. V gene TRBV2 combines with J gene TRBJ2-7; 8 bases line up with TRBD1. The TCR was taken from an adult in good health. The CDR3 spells CASRDRGRYEQYF. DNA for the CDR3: TGTGCCAGCAGAGACAGGGGTCGCTACGAGCAGTACTTC.